This T cell receptor (beta chain) was retrieved from a study of control samples from healthy donors and cancer patients. The CDR3 has 13 amino acids. Germline V gives CDR1 WNHNN, CDR2 SYGVQD (reference sequence). With 2 bases removed from V and 7 bases from J, the gap between germline ends came to 12 bases. Profiling relied on immunoSEQ multiplex PCR, and the TCRdb table lists in-frame clones only, not all of them. The data hold roughly 140,000 clones, with 93% observed a single time. This TCR was sampled from a man aged 45-65 years in good health. V usage is TRBV10-1 and J usage is TRBJ2-7; maybe TRBD1 (5 bases). The material sequenced was blood. The CDR3: CASSEVAQAEQYF. The CDR3 DNA reads as TGCGCCAGCAGTGAGGTGGCACAGGCGGAGCAGTACTTC.